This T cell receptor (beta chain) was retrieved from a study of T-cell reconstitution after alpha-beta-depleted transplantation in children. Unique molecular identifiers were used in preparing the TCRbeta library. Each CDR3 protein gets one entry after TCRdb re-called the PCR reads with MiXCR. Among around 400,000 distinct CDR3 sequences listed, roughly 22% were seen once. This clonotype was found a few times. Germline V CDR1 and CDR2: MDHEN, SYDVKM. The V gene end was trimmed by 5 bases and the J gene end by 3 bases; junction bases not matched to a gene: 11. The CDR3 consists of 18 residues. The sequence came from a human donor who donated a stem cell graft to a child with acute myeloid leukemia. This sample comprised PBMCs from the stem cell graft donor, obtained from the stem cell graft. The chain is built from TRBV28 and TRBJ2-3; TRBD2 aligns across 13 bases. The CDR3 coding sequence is TGTGCCAGCAGTCCTCGGACTAGCGGGAGTGGAGGGACAGATACGCAGTATTTT. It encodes CASSPRTSGSGGTDTQYF.